The present T cell receptor beta chain was sequenced within a study of OX40 agonist ivuxolimab in advanced cancers. At the level of the study: Patients receiving dose escalation had hepatocellular carcinoma, melanoma, renal cell or head and neck cancer.

Study outcomes and limitations: Certain nonresponders additionally had low normalized T-cell clonal expansion.

Germline V gives CDR1 SGHKS, CDR2 YYEKEE (reference sequence). The length of the CDR3 is 14 residues. V gave up 0 bases and J gave up 3 bases, with 9 bases separating them. Some clones are missing from TCRdb's copy, which holds only in-frame ones; the method was immunoSEQ multiplex PCR. The top ten clones hold roughly 8.4% of a sample with more than 40,000 clones, about 90% of them seen once. On this clone itself: Its antigen is undetermined.

V is TRBV5-5 and J is TRBJ2-5; D may match TRBD1 or TRBD2 (5 bases each). The source material was CD4+ or CD8+ T cells sorted from blood, sampled in a trial of the OX40 agonist ivuxolimab. The TCR originated in an adult with an advanced solid tumor such as melanoma, head and neck, liver or kidney cancer. CDR3 protein: CASSLAGAEETQYF. The CDR3 DNA sequence: TGTGCCAGCAGCTTGGCCGGGGCGGAAGAGACCCAGTACTTC.